This T cell receptor (beta chain) was sequenced during a study of vaccination effects on CD4 cells after COVID-19. Before any sequencing was done, the ViraFEST assay used viral peptide pools to expand antigen-specific CD4+ T cells. Investigators separated out CD4+ T cells once approximately 9 days of culture had passed. No vaccinee had earlier SARS-CoV-2 infection, and nucleocapsid antibodies were negative. It was with approximately 9.6 IU/ml IL-2 and around 9.9 ug/ml peptides that some 1.9 million PBMC per well were cultured. Study-level results: Few convalescent patients and no early post-infection timepoints were included in the study. Clonal contraction was marked in infection- and vaccine-induced clones late after vaccination.

Notes on this clone: The antigen is undetermined.

Produced via immunoSEQ multiplex PCR; TCRdb's table is partial and in-frame only. Of more than 40,000 clones in the sample, roughly two thirds were seen once. Sequenced material: CD4+ T cells from PBMCs cultured with HCoV-OC43 spike peptides, taken before COVID-19 vaccination. Subset meaning: HCoV-OC43 spike overlapping peptide pool stimulation. This TCR derives from a human donor who received a COVID-19 vaccine.

In DNA form, the CDR3 reads TGTGCCAGTAGTATGACGAACTCCTACGAGCAGTACTTC. Its protein is CASSMTNSYEQYF. V usage is TRBV19 and J usage is TRBJ2-7; D remains unclear. The CDR3 is made up of 13 amino acids. Looked up from germline, CDR1 is LNHDA and CDR2 is SQIVND (reference sequence). V was clipped by 3 bases and J by 0 bases, with 6 bases between them.